Reported below is one T cell receptor (beta chain). Libraries were prepared by immunoSEQ multiplex PCR; TCRdb keeps only in-frame clonotypes and omits some of them. The data contain more than 110,000 clones, 92% of them singletons. This sample was included in a study of T cell responses to AZD1222 COVID-19 vaccine. This CDR3 region has 17 residues. Germline V lookup: CDR1 SGHTA, CDR2 FQGTGA. Trimming removed 3 bases at V and 2 bases at J, with 20 bases between. J is TRBJ2-7 and V is TRBV7-3; D tentatively reads TRBD1 or TRBD2 (6 bases each). The receptor was derived from an adult who received the AZD1222 COVID-19 vaccine. The specimen was peripheral blood, collected 28 days after the second AZD1222 dose. The CDR3 sequence: CASSFRGSGAITYEQYF. The CDR3 DNA reads TGTGCCAGCAGCTTTAGGGGGTCGGGGGCCATAACCTACGAGCAGTACTTC.